This T cell receptor (beta chain) was recorded in a study of brain T cells in children with intractable seizures (dated by TCRdb to about 2021). Concerning the study at large: Resected brain tissue from 45 to 60 pediatric epilepsy surgery cases was first screened for immune gene transcripts using a NanoString immunology panel. About 70% of the 12 selected surgery cases also had pre-surgery blood sequenced, which left four cases with brain tissue only.

With regard to this clone: No cognate antigen has been identified for it. The sample holds no much larger clone one base away, and base qualities are not on file.

This specimen's time point label, per the study, means: resected brain tissue, or blood drawn just prior to surgery. The surgery cases with the highest brain T cell transcript signatures were chosen for TCR beta chain sequencing of brain tissue, and also of blood when blood was available. Patients had been treated with at least one anti-epileptic drug before surgery. The TCR-sequenced patients were children whose drug-resistant epilepsy was caused by tuberous sclerosis complex, focal cortical dysplasia, Rasmussen encephalitis or hemimegalencephaly. Blood samples were collected immediately before the epilepsy surgery. Bulk genomic DNA was isolated from unsorted brain tissue and whole blood using the Monarch genomic DNA purification kit. Summary of the overall study and its limitations: Because sequencing depth was different between pre-surgery and post-surgery blood, clones absent from the pre-surgery sample may reflect undersampling. Viral specificity was inferred solely from CDR3 sequence similarity, and the HCMV serostatus of the patients was not known.

The germline V gene (reference sequence) specifies LNHDA as CDR1 and SQIVND as CDR2. From the cysteine up to the phenylalanine, the CDR3 has a length of 12 residues. Only the CDR3 portion is preserved as DNA: 36 bases, with reading frame beginning at the first base. V is reduced by 5 bases and J by 2 bases, leaving a spacing of 7 bases between them. TCR beta chain sequences were generated from genomic DNA using the immunoSEQ assay. The paper's processing steps were these. Any CDR3 sequence that did not begin with the conserved framework cysteine at position 104 was removed by hand. Clonality was calculated as one minus the normalized Shannon's Diversity Index, with values ranging from 0 (maximal diversity) to 1 (oligoclonal). Chi-squared comparison-of-proportions tests were used to check whether the frequency of the same CDR3 differed between samples, for example brain versus blood. Public clonotypes were identified through searches of immuneACCESS, and similarity to known antiviral clonotypes was evaluated with the VDJdb browser. TCRdb's version of the immuneACCESS table is confined to in-frame rearrangements and falls short of the full clone set. An unresolved V gene accounts for under half of the shortfall where checked; the remainder is of unknown origin. V, J and clone size were drawn from that table, and D and trimming were deduced from the DNA. Here the sample has 78,000 or so clones; approximately 90% occur a single time. The ten largest clones capture around 24% of the sample.

The chain was built from TRBV19 and TRBJ2-7, with no confidently assigned D gene. The sequence was collected from a girl between 2 and 10 years old with Rasmussen encephalitis and intractable seizures. The source material was peripheral blood, sampled at surgery. CDR3 region: CASSPSTYEQYF. The bases read TGTGCCAGTAGTCCGAGTACCTACGAGCAGTACTTC.